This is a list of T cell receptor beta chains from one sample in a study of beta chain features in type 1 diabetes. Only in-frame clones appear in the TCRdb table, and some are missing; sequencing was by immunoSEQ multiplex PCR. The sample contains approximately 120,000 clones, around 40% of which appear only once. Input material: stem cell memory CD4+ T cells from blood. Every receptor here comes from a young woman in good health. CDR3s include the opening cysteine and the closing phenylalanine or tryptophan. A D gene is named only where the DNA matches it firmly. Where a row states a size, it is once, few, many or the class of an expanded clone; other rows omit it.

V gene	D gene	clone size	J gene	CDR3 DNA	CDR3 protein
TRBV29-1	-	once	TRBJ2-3	TGCAGCGTTGAAGGCGGCCTAGATACGCAGTATTTT	CSVEGGLDTQYF
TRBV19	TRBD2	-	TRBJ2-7	TGTGCCAGTCGAGTGGCGGCTAGCGGACCCTACGAGCAGTACTTC	CASRVAASGPYEQYF
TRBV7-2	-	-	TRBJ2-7	TGTGCCAGCAGCTTAAGAGGTGCGGAGCCCTACGAGCAGTACTTC	CASSLRGAEPYEQYF
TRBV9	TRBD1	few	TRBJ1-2	TGTGCCAGCAGCGTAGACAGGGGCAGGGGCTACACCTTC	CASSVDRGRGYTF
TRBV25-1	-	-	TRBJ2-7	TGTGCCAGCAGTGCCGGTACAGGTCCCTCGGACGAGCAGTACTTC	CASSAGTGPSDEQYF
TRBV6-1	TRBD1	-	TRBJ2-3	TGTGCCAGCGGGAGGACAGGGCTCACAGATACGCAGTATTTT	CASGRTGLTDTQYF
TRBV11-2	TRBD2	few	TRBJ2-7	TGTGCCAGCAGCCCCAGAGCGGGGGCGCCTTACGAGCAGTACTTC	CASSPRAGAPYEQYF
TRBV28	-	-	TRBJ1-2	TGTGCCAGCACTCGAGGTGGGGCCACCTATGGCTACACCTTC	CASTRGGATYGYTF
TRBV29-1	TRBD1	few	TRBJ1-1	TGCAGCGCCAGAACAGGGGTGAACACTGAAGCTTTCTTT	CSARTGVNTEAFF
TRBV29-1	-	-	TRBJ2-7	TGCAGCGTGGCTAACCAGGGCTACGAGCAGTACTTC	CSVANQGYEQYF
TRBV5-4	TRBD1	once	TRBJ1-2	TGTGCCAGCAGCTTGGACAGGGGGCATCGCGGCTACACCTTC	CASSLDRGHRGYTF
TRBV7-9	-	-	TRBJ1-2	TGTGCCAGCAGCTTCGGAGCCACCTCCTATGGCTACACCTTC	CASSFGATSYGYTF
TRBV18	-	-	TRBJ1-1	TGTGCCAGCTCAGGCAACACTGAAGCTTTCTTT	CASSGNTEAFF
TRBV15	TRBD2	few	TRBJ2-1	TGTGCCACCAGCAGTCAAAATGGGAGGGCCGGATTAGATGAGCAGTTCTTC	CATSSQNGRAGLDEQFF
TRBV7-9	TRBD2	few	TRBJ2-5	TGTGCCAGCAGCCGGGGGACAGCGGGGGGATCCCAAGAGACCCAGTACTTC	CASSRGTAGGSQETQYF
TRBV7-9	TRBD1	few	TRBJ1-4	TGTGCCAGCAGCTTAATTACAGGGGCAGCAGAAAAACTGTTTTTT	CASSLITGAAEKLFF
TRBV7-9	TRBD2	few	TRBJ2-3	TGTGCCAGCAGCTTAACCCTAGCGGGGAGGACGGATACGCAGTATTTT	CASSLTLAGRTDTQYF
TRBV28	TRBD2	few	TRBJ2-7	TGTGCCAGCAGTTTATACCCCGGGGGGTTCTTAGAGCAGTACTTC	CASSLYPGGFLEQYF
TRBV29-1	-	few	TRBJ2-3	TGCAGCGTTGACTTCGGGGCAGATACGCAGTATTTT	CSVDFGADTQYF
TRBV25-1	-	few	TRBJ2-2	TGTGCCAGCAGTGAATTCTCCGGGAGTTTGAACACCGGGGAGCTGTTTTTT	CASSEFSGSLNTGELFF
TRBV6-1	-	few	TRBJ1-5	TGTGCCAGCAGTGGACAGCGCAATCAGCCCCAGCATTTT	CASSGQRNQPQHF
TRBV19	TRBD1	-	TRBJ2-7	TGTGCCAGTATCGGGACAGGCGGGTACGAGCAGTACTTC	CASIGTGGYEQYF
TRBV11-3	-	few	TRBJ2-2	TGTGCCAGCAGTTCCGGGACTTTCACCGGGGAGCTGTTTTTT	CASSSGTFTGELFF
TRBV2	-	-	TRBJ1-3	TGTGCCAGCAGTGAAAGTAGAAGGCTGAGGTACGTCTCTGGAAACACCATATATTTT	CASSESRRLRYVSGNTIYF
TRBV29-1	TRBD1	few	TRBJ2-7	TGCAGCGTTGAGACCAGGACAGGGATCTACGAGCAGTACTTC	CSVETRTGIYEQYF
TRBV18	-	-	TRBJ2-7	TGTGCCAGCTCACTCTTGACAGGCTCCTACGAGCAGTACTTC	CASSLLTGSYEQYF
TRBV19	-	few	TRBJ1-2	TGTGCCAGTAGCGGACAGTCTAGTAACTATGGCTACACCTTC	CASSGQSSNYGYTF
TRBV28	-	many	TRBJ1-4	TGTGCCAGCAGTGTGACTCCAACTAATGAAAAACTGTTTTTT	CASSVTPTNEKLFF
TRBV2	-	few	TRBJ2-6	TGTGCCAGCAGTGAGGAGGGAGCTGGGGCCAACGTCCTGACTTTC	CASSEEGAGANVLTF
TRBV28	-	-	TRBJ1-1	TGTGCCAGCAGTTTAGGGGGGGTTGGGAACACTGAAGCTTTCTTT	CASSLGGVGNTEAFF
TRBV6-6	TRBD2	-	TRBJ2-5	TGTGCCAGCAGGCCCGGGACTAGCGGGAGAAGGGAGACCCAGTACTTC	CASRPGTSGRRETQYF
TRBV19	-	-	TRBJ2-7	TGTGCCAGTAGTTGGCAAAACTCCTACGAGCAGTACTTC	CASSWQNSYEQYF
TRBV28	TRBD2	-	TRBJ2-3	TGTGCCAGCAGGACTGGACTAGCGGGGACAGATACGCAGTATTTT	CASRTGLAGTDTQYF
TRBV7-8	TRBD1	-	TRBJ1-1	TGTGCCAGCAGCTTACCGGGACAGGGGGTCTCGGCTTTCTTT	CASSLPGQGVSAFF
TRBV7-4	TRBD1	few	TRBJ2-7	TGTGCCAGCAGCGCACCTACTTCAGGGGGCTCAAACTACGAGCAGTACTTC	CASSAPTSGGSNYEQYF
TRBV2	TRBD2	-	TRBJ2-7	TGTGCCAGCAGTGCACTAGCGGGAGTATCTCCCTACGAGCAGTACTTC	CASSALAGVSPYEQYF
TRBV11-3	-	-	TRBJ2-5	TGTGCCAGCAGCGGGGGAGGTTCAGAGACCCAGTACTTC	CASSGGGSETQYF
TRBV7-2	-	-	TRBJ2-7	TGTGCCAGCAGCTTACAGGGGCACTCCTACGAGCAGTACTTC	CASSLQGHSYEQYF
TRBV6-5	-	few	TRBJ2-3	TGTGCCAGCAGTTACCTAGATACGCAGTATTTT	CASSYLDTQYF
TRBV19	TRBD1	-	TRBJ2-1	TGTGCCAGTAGTATAGCGGACAGGGGGCTTGGTGAGCAGTTCTTC	CASSIADRGLGEQFF
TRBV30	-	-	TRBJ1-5	TGTGCCCTAGGGGGGGAAGGACAGCCCCAGCATTTT	CALGGEGQPQHF
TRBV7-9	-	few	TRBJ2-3	TGTGCCAGCAGCTTGTATGACGGAGGAGTGACAGATACGCAGTATTTT	CASSLYDGGVTDTQYF
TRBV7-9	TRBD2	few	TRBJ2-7	TGTGCCAGCAGCCGAGGACTAGCGGGCCTGCGCTCCTACGAGCAGTACTTC	CASSRGLAGLRSYEQYF
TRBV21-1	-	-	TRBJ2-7	TGTCCCCGCCAGGACATCTACGAGCAGTACTTC	CPRQDIYEQYF
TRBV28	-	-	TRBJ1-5	TGTGCCAGCAGTTTCTCCGGACGGACTCATCAGCCCCAGCATTTT	CASSFSGRTHQPQHF
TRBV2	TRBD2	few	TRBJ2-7	TGTGCCAGCAGTGAGCGGGAGTGGATCTCCTACGAGCAGTACTTC	CASSEREWISYEQYF
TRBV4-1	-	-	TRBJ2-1	TGCGCCAGCAGCCTAGGACTACCGATCTACAATGAGCAGTTCTTC	CASSLGLPIYNEQFF
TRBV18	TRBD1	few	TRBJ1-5	TGTGCCAGCTCACCATCAGGGGGGAATCAGCCCCAGCATTTT	CASSPSGGNQPQHF
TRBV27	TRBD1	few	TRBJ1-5	TGTGCCAGCAGTTTCACAGGGGGCAATCAGCCCCAGCATTTT	CASSFTGGNQPQHF
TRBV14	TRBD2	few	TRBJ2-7	TGTGCCAGCAGCCATTTCGGACTAGCGGGACGCTACGAGCAGTACTTC	CASSHFGLAGRYEQYF
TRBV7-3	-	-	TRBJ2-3	TGTGCCAGCAGCCCAAATGCCGGGGGTAGCACAGATACGCAGTATTTT	CASSPNAGGSTDTQYF
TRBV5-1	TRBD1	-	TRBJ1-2	TGCGCCAGCAGCTTTACAGGGGGCTTTGGGTATGGCTACACCTTC	CASSFTGGFGYGYTF
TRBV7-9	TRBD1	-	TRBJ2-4	TGTGCCAGCAGCTTAGCGCTGGGACAGTCCCAGTACTTC	CASSLALGQSQYF
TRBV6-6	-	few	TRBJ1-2	TGTGCCAGCAGTTACTCGGATCGGAGGGGATATGGCTACACCTTC	CASSYSDRRGYGYTF
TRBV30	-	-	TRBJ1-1	TGTGCCTTTTACAGGCAACTGAACACTGAAGCTTTCTTT	CAFYRQLNTEAFF
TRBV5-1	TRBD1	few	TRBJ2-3	TGCGCCAGCAGCTTGGCCGGGACAGGGGGCCCAGATACGCAGTATTTT	CASSLAGTGGPDTQYF
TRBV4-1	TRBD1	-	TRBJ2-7	TGCGCCAGCAGCCAGGAGGACAGGAGCTCCTACGAGCAGTACTTC	CASSQEDRSSYEQYF